Below, 29 T cell receptor beta chains from the same sample are listed, as sequenced in a study of cytomegalovirus exposure and HLA in healthy donors. PCR amplification relied on 60 Vbeta primers (plus 13 Jbeta primers). Sequenced by immunoSEQ multiplex PCR; TCRdb stores in-frame clones only, minus some. The sample lists around 150,000 clones, approximately 83% occurring once. Sequencing was done on a sample of PBMCs. The receptors shown here come from a woman aged 40 to 50 in good health and CMV-seronegative.

Note on this clone: The same CDR3 arises from other DNA sequences in this sample as well. The CDR3 protein is CASSESRDRDYGYTF. The DNA for the CDR3 is TGCGCCAGCAGTGAGTCACGGGACAGGGACTATGGCTACACCTTC. V and J are TRBV10-2 and TRBJ1-2; 9 bases map to TRBD1. V shed 0 bases, J shed 3 bases, and the junction held 2 bases outside the gene matches. The CDR3 has 15 residues. Per the germline V gene, CDR1 is WSHSY and CDR2 is SAAADI.

V gene TRBV5-6 combines with J gene TRBJ2-7, with 9 bases that match TRBD1. V shed 1 base, J shed 1 base, and the junction held 3 bases outside the gene matches. CDR3 length equals 15 residues. Germline values: CDR1 SGHDT, CDR2 YYEEEE. This chain's CDR3 is CASSLLGQGSYEQYF. The DNA for the CDR3 is TGTGCCAGCAGCTTGCTGGGACAGGGTTCCTACGAGCAGTACTTC.

The rearrangement uses TRBV2 and TRBJ1-2, with a weak D call TRBD1 (5 bases). The germline CDR1 and CDR2 sequences are SNHLY and FYNNEI. The CDR3 loop spans 15 amino acids. V gave up 4 bases and J gave up 6 bases, with 18 bases separating them. For the CDR3, the DNA is TGTGCCAGCAGTGCCCGGTGGGGCCAGGATAATGGCTACACCTTC. This translates into CASSARWGQDNGYTF.

The genes are TRBV15 and TRBJ1-4; D possibly corresponds to TRBD1 (6 bases). The V gene's germline CDR1 is LNHNV and CDR2 YYDKDF (reference sequence). Trimming removed 5 bases from V and 6 bases from J, with 16 bases in between. The CDR3 loop spans 15 amino acids. CDR3 amino acids: CATSGHPGGHEKLFF. The DNA of the CDR3 is TGTGCCACCAGCGGACACCCGGGGGGCCATGAAAAACTGTTTTTT. The full variable domain, in which reference TRBV15 and TRBJ1-4 provide the parts outside the CDR3, is DAMVIQNPRYQVTQFGKPVTLSCSQTLNHNVMYWYQQKSSQAPKLLFHYYDKDFNNEADTPDNFQSRRPNTSFCFLDIRSPGLGDTAMYLCATSGHPGGHEKLFFGSGTQLSVL.

The chain is built from TRBV20-1 and TRBJ2-7, with D perhaps TRBD1 (5 bases). The CDR3 has 11 residues. V lost 6 bases and J 13 bases, leaving 19 bases between the germline ends. Germline V gene data show CDR1 as DFQATT and CDR2 as SNEGSKA (reference sequence). The CDR3 here is CSARLRQDNYF. The CDR3 bases are TGCAGTGCAAGGCTCCGGCAGGACAATTACTTC.

This clone was seen only a few times. The rearrangement uses TRBV29-1 and TRBJ2-3; TRBD2 is a possible D gene (5 bases). The germline V and J ends were trimmed by 3 bases and 1 base, with 5 bases remaining between them. CDR1 is SQVTM, CDR2 ANQGSEA, per germline. This CDR3 has 12 residues. The CDR3 bases are TGCAGCGTTGACGGGGGCACAGATACGCAGTATTTT. The encoded protein is CSVDGGTDTQYF.

This clone appeared a few times. The rearrangement joins TRBV10-3 to TRBJ2-7; TRBD2 matches 16 bases. From germline, CDR1 is ENHRY and CDR2 SYGVKD. CDR3 length: 15 amino acids. V shed 7 bases and J 3 bases; nucleotides not matched to a gene: 3. The CDR3 region has the DNA TGTGCCATCAAGGGACTAGCGGGAGGGCGCTACGAGCAGTACTTC. Its protein is CAIKGLAGGRYEQYF.

The chain has TRBV7-2 and TRBJ1-3, with D tentatively TRBD1 (5 bases). The germline V and J ends were trimmed by 1 base and 2 bases, with 9 bases remaining between them. There are 15 residues in the CDR3. From germline, CDR1 is SGHTA and CDR2 FQGNSA. CDR3 amino acids: CASSLVAGAGNTIYF. CDR3 DNA: TGTGCCAGCAGCTTAGTTGCGGGGGCTGGAAACACCATATATTTT.

The chain has TRBV10-3 and TRBJ2-1; no reliable D call. The germline gives CDR1 ENHRY, CDR2 SYGVKD. V was shortened by 7 bases and J by 5 bases, with 12 bases between the two germline ends. This CDR3 spans 13 amino acids. This CDR3 reads CAINPSNNNEQFF. CDR3 sequence (DNA): TGTGCCATCAATCCCTCAAACAACAATGAGCAGTTCTTC.

The chain carries TRBV10-1 and TRBJ2-7; 8 nucleotides agree with TRBD1. CDR1 and CDR2 (germline): WNHNN, SYGVQD (reference sequence). This CDR3 has 14 amino acids. V lost 5 bases to trimming and J lost 2 bases; unmatched junction nucleotides: 5. This CDR3 reads CASSPWTGTYEQYF. In nucleotides, the CDR3 is TGCGCCAGCAGTCCCTGGACAGGGACCTACGAGCAGTACTTC.

This rearrangement joins TRBV4-1 to TRBJ1-3; no clear D. Germline CDR1 and CDR2: MGHRA and YSYEKL. CDR3 size: 14 residues. Trimming removed 2 bases from V and 1 base from J, with 6 bases in between. CDR3 DNA: TGCGCCAGCAGCCAACAGGTATCTGGAAACACCATATATTTT. This gives the protein CASSQQVSGNTIYF.

The J gene is TRBJ2-1, the V gene TRBV10-3; 8 bases map to TRBD2. Germline loops: CDR1 ENHRY, CDR2 SYGVKD. With 3 bases clipped from V and 4 bases from J, the junction kept 8 bases outside the gene matches. The CDR3 is made up of 16 amino acids. CDR3 nucleotide sequence: TGTGCCATCAGTGATCTTACTAGCGGAGAATACAATGAGCAGTTCTTC. Translating it yields CAISDLTSGEYNEQFF.

The chain recombines TRBV28 with TRBJ2-5, with D perhaps matching TRBD2 (6 bases). With the DNA end fitting TRBJ2-7 better, the J assignment may be wrong. Looked up from germline, CDR1 is MDHEN and CDR2 is SYDVKM. This CDR3 is 15 amino acids long. The DNA for the CDR3 is TGTGCCAGCAGTTTTAGTCCGGGAGCTTCCTACGAGCAGTACTTC. It is translated as CASSFSPGASYEQYF.

The genes are TRBV5-1 and TRBJ1-2, with unresolved D. The V gene's germline CDR1 is SGHRS and CDR2 YFSETQ. This CDR3 has 16 residues. Trimming removed 0 bases at V and 3 bases at J, with 15 bases between. CDR3 sequence: CASSLGSSGYDYGYTF. CDR3 nucleotide sequence: TGCGCCAGCAGCTTGGGGAGCTCCGGGTATGACTATGGCTACACCTTC.

In its sample, this clone was seen once. The CDR3 nucleotides are TGCGCCAGCAGCTTCCAACCTGGGACTAGCGGGGGGCCGGAGACCCAGTACTTC. The encoded protein is CASSFQPGTSGGPETQYF. V is TRBV5-1 and J is TRBJ2-5; 15 nucleotides match TRBD2. Trimming removed 2 bases from V and 5 bases from J; junction bases left unmatched: 10. The CDR3 loop spans 18 amino acids. CDR1 is SGHRS, CDR2 YFSETQ, per germline.

The chain is built from TRBV30 and TRBJ1-5; unclear D gene. V lost 2 bases and J lost 3, with 11 bases in between. Germline-derived CDR1 and CDR2 are GTSNPN and SVGIG (reference sequence). The CDR3 is 14 residues long. The CDR3 spells CAWSFRLVNQPQHF. The DNA for the CDR3 is TGTGCCTGGAGTTTTAGGCTAGTCAATCAGCCCCAGCATTTT.

This rearrangement joins TRBV28 to TRBJ2-2, with D tentatively TRBD1 (5 bases). The ends were cut back, 3 bases at V and 2 bases at J, with 16 bases in the middle. The CDR3 loop spans 17 amino acids. CDR1 and CDR2 from the germline V gene are MDHEN and SYDVKM. CDR3 amino acids: CASSFVRGAANTGELFF. CDR3 bases: TGTGCCAGCAGTTTTGTACGTGGGGCGGCAAACACCGGGGAGCTGTTTTTT.

The chain combines TRBV5-4 with TRBJ2-5, with 12 bases lining up with TRBD2. Per the germline V gene, CDR1 is SGHNT and CDR2 is YYREEE (reference sequence). Trimming removed 0 bases from V and 2 bases from J; junction bases left unmatched: 5. The CDR3 extends over 17 amino acids. CDR3 region: CASSLGTSGAIQETQYF. The CDR3 DNA is TGTGCCAGCAGCTTGGGGACTAGCGGGGCAATACAAGAGACCCAGTACTTC.

This sequence joins TRBV5-5 and TRBJ1-3; perhaps TRBD1 as D (5 bases). Germline V gene data show CDR1 as SGHKS and CDR2 as YYEKEE (reference sequence). The CDR3 loop spans 14 amino acids. Trimming cost V 7 bases and J 4 bases, with 15 bases left between them. CDR3 region: CASASVGGGNTIYF. CDR3 bases: TGTGCCAGCGCCTCCGTCGGGGGGGGAAACACCATATATTTT.

The V call is TRBV13, the J call TRBJ1-5; 7 nucleotides agree with TRBD1. Looked up from germline, CDR1 is PRHDT and CDR2 is FYEKMQ (reference sequence). The trim removed 0 bases at V and 6 bases at J, leaving 8 bases unmatched. CDR3 size: 16 residues. The CDR3 is CASSLGGGAYTQPQHF. The CDR3 DNA follows: TGTGCCAGCAGCTTAGGAGGGGGCGCGTATACTCAGCCCCAGCATTTT.

The CDR3 coding sequence is TGCGCCAGCAGCTTGGAGGGGTTTGTTGGTGCGGGGATGAGCACTGAAGCTTTCTTT. Translated: CASSLEGFVGAGMSTEAFF. V is TRBV5-1 and J is TRBJ1-1; D possibly corresponds to TRBD1 (5 bases). The V end was cut by 0 bases, the J end by 4 bases, with 25 bases between. Germline V CDR1 and CDR2: SGHRS, YFSETQ. The CDR3 has 19 amino acids.

The V call is TRBV18, the J call TRBJ2-7, with 7 bases matching TRBD2. The CDR3 extends over 15 amino acids. The germline V gene has CDR1 KGHSH and CDR2 LQKENI. V shed 0 bases and J 2 bases; nucleotides not matched to a gene: 4. The chain's CDR3 is CASSPPSGSTYEQYF. The CDR3, as DNA: TGTGCCAGCTCACCACCTAGCGGGTCCACCTACGAGCAGTACTTC.

The chain employs TRBV10-1 and TRBJ2-7, with D possibly TRBD1 on 6 matching bases. V lost 6 bases to trimming and J lost 5 bases, with 17 bases between them. CDR1 and CDR2 from the germline V gene are WNHNN and SYGVQD (reference sequence). The length of the CDR3 is 14 residues. The CDR3 sequence is CASSLGGLINEQYF. CDR3 DNA: TGCGCCAGCAGCCTAGGGGGTTTGATCAACGAGCAGTACTTC.

This clone came up once. The rearrangement joins TRBV6-4 to TRBJ2-3, with D possibly matching TRBD2 (7 bases). The germline V and J ends were trimmed by 4 bases and 4 bases, with 15 bases remaining between them. In germline, CDR1 is MRHNA, CDR2 SNTAGT. The CDR3 sequence is 15 residues long. In DNA, the CDR3 is TGTGCCAGCAGTGTTCGAGGGGGGGCCGCAGATACGCAGTATTTT. Protein product: CASSVRGGAADTQYF.

This chain connects TRBV9 to TRBJ2-5; 11 bases agree with TRBD2. Near its end, the DNA agrees better with TRBJ2-7, so the J call may be wrong. There are 16 residues in the CDR3. Germline CDR1 and CDR2: SGDLS and YYNGEE. In DNA, the CDR3 is TGTGCCAGCAGCGTAGACCTAGCGGGAGGAGCCTACGAGCAGTACTTC. Translating it yields CASSVDLAGGAYEQYF.

The chain is built from TRBV4-1 and TRBJ1-1; no reliable D call. CDR3 length: 14 residues. Germline values: CDR1 MGHRA, CDR2 YSYEKL. Trimming stripped 5 bases from V and 3 bases from J, with 13 bases between. CDR3 in DNA: TGCGCCAGCAGCGCCCGGGGAGGGTACACTGAAGCTTTCTTT. The encoded protein is CASSARGGYTEAFF.

This clone was detected only once. The genes are TRBV25-1 and TRBJ2-7, with a possible D match to TRBD2 (5 bases). Germline assignment: CDR1 MGHDK and CDR2 SYGVNS. V was cut by 1 base and J by 3 bases, with 16 bases left in between. The CDR3 covers 16 residues. CDR3 nucleotide sequence: TGTGCCAGCAGTGAATCTTCTGCCGGGAACAACTACGAGCAGTACTTC. Its translation is CASSESSAGNNYEQYF.

This chain joins TRBV10-3 and TRBJ1-3; possible D gene TRBD1, 5 bases. Germline-derived CDR1 and CDR2 are ENHRY and SYGVKD. The CDR3 loop spans 17 amino acids. The V end lost 0 bases, the J end lost 3 bases, and 15 bases lay between the germline ends. CDR3 sequence (DNA): TGTGCCATCAGTGAGTCATCCGGGGGTCAAGGTGGAAACACCATATATTTT. Translation: CAISESSGGQGGNTIYF.

The chain joins TRBV7-8 to TRBJ2-7, with 8 bases fitting TRBD1. Losses at the gene ends were 5 bases for V and 6 bases for J; bases not matched to a gene: 6. CDR1 and CDR2 from the germline V gene are SGHVS and FQNEAQ. The CDR3 has 13 residues. DNA of the CDR3: TGTGCCAGCAGCCTCGGACAGGGAGGCGAGCAGTACTTC. As protein: CASSLGQGGEQYF.